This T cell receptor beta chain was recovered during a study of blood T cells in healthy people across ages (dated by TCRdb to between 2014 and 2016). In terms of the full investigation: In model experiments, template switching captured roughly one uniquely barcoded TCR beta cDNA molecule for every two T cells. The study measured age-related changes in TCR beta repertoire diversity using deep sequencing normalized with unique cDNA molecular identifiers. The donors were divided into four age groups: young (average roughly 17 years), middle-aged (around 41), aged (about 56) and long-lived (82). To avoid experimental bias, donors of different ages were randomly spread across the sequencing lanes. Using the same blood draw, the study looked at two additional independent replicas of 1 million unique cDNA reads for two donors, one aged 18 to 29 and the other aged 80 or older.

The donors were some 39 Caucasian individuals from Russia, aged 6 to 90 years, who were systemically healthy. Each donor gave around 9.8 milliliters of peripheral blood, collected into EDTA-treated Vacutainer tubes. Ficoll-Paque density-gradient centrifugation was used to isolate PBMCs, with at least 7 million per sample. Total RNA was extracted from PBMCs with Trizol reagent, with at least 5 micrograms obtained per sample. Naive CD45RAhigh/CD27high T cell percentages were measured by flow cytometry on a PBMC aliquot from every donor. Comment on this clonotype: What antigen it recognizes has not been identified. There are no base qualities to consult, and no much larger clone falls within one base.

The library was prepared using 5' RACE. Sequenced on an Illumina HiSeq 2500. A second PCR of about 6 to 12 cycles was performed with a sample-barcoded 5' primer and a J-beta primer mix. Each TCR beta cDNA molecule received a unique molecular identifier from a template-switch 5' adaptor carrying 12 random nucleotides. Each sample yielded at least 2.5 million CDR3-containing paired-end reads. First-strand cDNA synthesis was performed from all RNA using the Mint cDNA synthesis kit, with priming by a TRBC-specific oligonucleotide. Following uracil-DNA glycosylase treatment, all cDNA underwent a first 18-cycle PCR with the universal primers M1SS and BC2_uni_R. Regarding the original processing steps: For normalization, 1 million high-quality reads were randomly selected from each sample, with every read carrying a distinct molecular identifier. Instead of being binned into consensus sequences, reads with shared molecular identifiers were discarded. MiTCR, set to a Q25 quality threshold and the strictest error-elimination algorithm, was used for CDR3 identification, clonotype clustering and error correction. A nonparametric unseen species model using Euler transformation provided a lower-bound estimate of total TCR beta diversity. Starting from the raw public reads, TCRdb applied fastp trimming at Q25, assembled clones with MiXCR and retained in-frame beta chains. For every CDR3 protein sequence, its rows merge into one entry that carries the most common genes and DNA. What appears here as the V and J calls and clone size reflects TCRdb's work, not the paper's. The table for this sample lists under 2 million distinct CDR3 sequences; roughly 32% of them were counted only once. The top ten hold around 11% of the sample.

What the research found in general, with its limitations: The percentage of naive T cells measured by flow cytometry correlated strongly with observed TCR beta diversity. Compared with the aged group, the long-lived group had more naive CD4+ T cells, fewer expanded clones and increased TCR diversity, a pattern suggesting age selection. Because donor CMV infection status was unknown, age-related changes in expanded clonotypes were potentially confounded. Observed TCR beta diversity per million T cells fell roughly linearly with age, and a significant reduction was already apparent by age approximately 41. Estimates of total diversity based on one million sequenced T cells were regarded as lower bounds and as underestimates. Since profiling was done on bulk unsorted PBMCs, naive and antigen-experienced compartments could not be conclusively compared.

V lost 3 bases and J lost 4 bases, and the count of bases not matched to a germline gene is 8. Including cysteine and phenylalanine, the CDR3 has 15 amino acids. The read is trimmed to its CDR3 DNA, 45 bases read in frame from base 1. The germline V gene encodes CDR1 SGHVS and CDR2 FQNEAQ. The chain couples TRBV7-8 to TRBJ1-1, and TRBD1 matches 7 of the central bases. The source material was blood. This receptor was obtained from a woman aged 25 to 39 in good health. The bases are TGTGCCAGCAGCTTCCAGACAGGGTCTACCACTGAAGCTTTCTTT. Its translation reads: CASSFQTGSTTEAFF.